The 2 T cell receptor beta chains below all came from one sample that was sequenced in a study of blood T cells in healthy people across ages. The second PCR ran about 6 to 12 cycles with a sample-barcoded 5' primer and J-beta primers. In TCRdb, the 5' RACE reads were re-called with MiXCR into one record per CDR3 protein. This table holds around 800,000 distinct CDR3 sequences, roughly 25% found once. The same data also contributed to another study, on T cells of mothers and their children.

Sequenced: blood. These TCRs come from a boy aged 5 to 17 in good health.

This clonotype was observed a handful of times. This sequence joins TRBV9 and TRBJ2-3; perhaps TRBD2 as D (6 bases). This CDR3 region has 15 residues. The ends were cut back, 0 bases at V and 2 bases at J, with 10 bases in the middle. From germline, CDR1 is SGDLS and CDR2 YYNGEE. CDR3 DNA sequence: TGTGCCAGCAGCGTAGGGACTACACTCACAGATACGCAGTATTTT. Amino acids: CASSVGTTLTDTQYF.

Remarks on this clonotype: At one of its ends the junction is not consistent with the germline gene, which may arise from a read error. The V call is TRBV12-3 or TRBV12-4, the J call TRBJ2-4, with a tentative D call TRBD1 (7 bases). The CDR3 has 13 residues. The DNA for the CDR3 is TGTGCCGGCAGTTTGGAGGGGGCAGACATTCAGTACTTC. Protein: CAGSLEGADIQYF.